One sample yielded the 17 T cell receptor beta chains listed below, sequenced in a study. TCRdb re-derived calls from the 5' RACE reads in MiXCR, one entry per CDR3 protein. The sample has 7,000 to 9,000 distinct CDR3 sequences, roughly a sixth seen once. The sequenced material came from memory CD4+ T cells sorted from blood. Subset indicated: memory CD4+ T cells, CD4+CD45RO+CD25-. These receptors were collected from a female donor with breast cancer.

The chain has TRBV5-4 and TRBJ2-3; the match to TRBD2 covers 12 bases. The CDR3 is 16 residues long. Trimming took 4 bases from V and 6 from J; bases not matched to a gene: 9. The V gene's germline CDR1 is SGHNT and CDR2 YYREEE (reference sequence). CDR3 DNA sequence: TGTGCCAGCAGCCCGGCGACTAGCGGGAGTGGCGATACGCAGTATTTT. Its translation is CASSPATSGSGDTQYF. Looking up the rest from reference TRBV5-4 and TRBJ2-3 gives the full variable domain: ETGVTQSPTHLIKTRGQQVTLRCSSQSGHNTVSWYQQALGQGPQFIFQYYREEENGRGNFPPRFSGLQFPNYSSELNVNALELDDSALYLCASSPATSGSGDTQYFGPGTRLTVL.

This clonotype was found a few times. The chain employs TRBV5-1 and TRBJ2-5; 9 bases fit TRBD1. Germline V lookup: CDR1 SGHRS, CDR2 YFSETQ. V shed 3 bases and J 4 bases; nucleotides not matched to a gene: 4. The CDR3 loop spans 14 amino acids. The CDR3 protein is CASSWTGVGETQYF. CDR3 in DNA: TGCGCCAGCAGCTGGACAGGGGTAGGAGAGACCCAGTACTTC.

This clonotype ranks as medium-sized. The chain carries TRBV27 and TRBJ1-5; D gene uncertain. From germline, CDR1 is MNHEY and CDR2 SMNVEV (reference sequence). The CDR3 length is 15 residues. V lost 3 bases, J lost 5 bases, and 14 bases lay in between. This chain's CDR3 is CASSLRLSGDQPQHF. In DNA, the CDR3 is TGTGCCAGCAGTTTGAGGCTCTCTGGCGATCAGCCCCAGCATTTT.

The chain uses TRBV19 and TRBJ1-5; D is undetermined. Germline CDR1 reads LNHDA; CDR2 reads SQIVND (reference sequence). Trimming stripped 4 bases from V and 4 bases from J, with 17 bases between. The CDR3 contains 16 residues. DNA of the CDR3: TGTGCCAGTAGTACCTCCAAAATCCTTCATAATCAGCCCCAGCATTTT. Encoded protein: CASSTSKILHNQPQHF.

This sequence joins TRBV5-1 and TRBJ1-2; D unclear. Germline V gene sequence: CDR1 SGHRS, CDR2 YFSETQ. CDR3 length: 12 residues. The ends were cut back, 0 bases at V and 8 bases at J, with 8 bases in the middle. The CDR3 sequence: CASSLEREGYTF. The DNA for the CDR3 is TGCGCCAGCAGCTTGGAGAGGGAAGGCTACACCTTC.

This clonotype occurred a few times. A much bigger clone sits one base away, suggesting this may be a read error. This chain links TRBV25-1 with TRBJ2-1, with a tentative D call TRBD2 (7 bases). Germline assignment: CDR1 MGHDK and CDR2 SYGVNS. The CDR3 spans 15 residues. The CDR3 nucleotides read TGTGCCAGCAGGGAATCAGGCAGGGGAGGGGTGGAGCAGTTCTTC. This gives the protein CASRESGRGGVEQFF.

Judged by abundance, this clonotype is medium-sized (0.01 to 0.1%). The DNA of the CDR3 is TGTGCCAGCAGCTTAAGTAGCGGGAGCTACGAGCAGTACTTC. Translating gives CASSLSSGSYEQYF. The chain employs TRBV7-3 and TRBJ2-7, with 9 bases lining up with TRBD2. The CDR3 is 14 amino acids. V trimming: 1 base; J trimming: 3 bases; junction bases outside the gene matches: 1. The germline CDR1 and CDR2 sequences are SGHTA and FQGTGA. The variable domain in full, with the rest retrieved from reference TRBV7-3 and TRBJ2-7, is GAGVSQTPSNKVTEKGKYVELRCDPISGHTALYWYRQSLGQGPEFLIYFQGTGAADDSGLPNDRFFAVRPEGSVSTLKIQRTERGDSAVYLCASSLSSGSYEQYFGPGTRLTVT.

This clonotype is medium-sized (0.01 to 0.1%) within its sample. An end of the junction does not agree with germline; a read error may underlie this. The V call is TRBV12-3 or TRBV12-4, the J call TRBJ2-7; the D gene is possibly TRBD1 (7 bases). There are 14 residues in the CDR3. As DNA, the CDR3 is TGTGCCAGCAGTTTCTCCCCGTCAGACAGGGACTTACGTTTT. Amino acid sequence: CASSFSPSDRDLRF.

The chain joins TRBV6-6 to TRBJ1-1; 8 nucleotides align to TRBD1. V shed 6 bases, J shed 4 bases, and the junction held 7 bases outside the gene matches. Germline CDR1 is MNHNY and CDR2 is SVGAGI (reference sequence). The CDR3 runs 14 residues. The chain's CDR3 is CASSEQGVSTEAFF. DNA of the CDR3: TGTGCCAGCAGCGAACAGGGGGTTAGCACTGAAGCTTTCTTT.

This clonotype is categorized as medium-sized (0.01 to 0.1%). The rearrangement links TRBV30 to TRBJ1-5, with TRBD1 as a possible D gene (5 bases). The V gene lost 4 bases and the J gene lost 4 bases, with 14 bases spanning the gap. Per germline, CDR1 GTSNPN and CDR2 SVGIG (reference sequence). The CDR3 is made up of 14 amino acids. Here the CDR3 reads CAWNRDLRNQPQHF. For the CDR3, the DNA is TGTGCCTGGAATCGGGACTTAAGGAATCAGCCCCAGCATTTT.

Within the sample, this clonotype is medium-sized. At one end the junction does not follow the germline gene, possibly because of a read error. The chain employs TRBV6-5 and TRBJ2-7; D gene ambiguous. This CDR3 is built from 10 residues. Germline values: CDR1 MNHEY, CDR2 SVGAGI. CDR3 loop: CASSVGVSKF. The CDR3, as DNA: TGTGCCAGCAGTGTTGGGGTTTCGAAATTC.

This clonotype was detected ten times or more. This sequence joins TRBV4-3 and TRBJ2-1; D uncertain. This CDR3 is 14 amino acids long. V was trimmed by 1 base and J by 5 bases, leaving 9 bases between them. CDR1 LGHNA and CDR2 YSLEER come from the germline V gene. In DNA form, the CDR3 reads TGCGCCAGCAGCCAAGTGTCTGGAAACAATGAGCAGTTCTTC. It specifies CASSQVSGNNEQFF.

In its sample, this clonotype is medium-sized. The V gene is TRBV7-2, the J gene TRBJ2-7, with 8 bases matching TRBD1. Looked up from germline, CDR1 is SGHTA and CDR2 is FQGNSA. There are 17 residues in the CDR3. The trim removed 1 base at V and 3 bases at J, leaving 11 bases unmatched. The CDR3 DNA is TGTGCCAGCAGCTTAGGTAGGCGGACAGGGAGTATCTACGAGCAGTACTTC. Translating gives CASSLGRRTGSIYEQYF.

The rearrangement uses TRBV3-1 and TRBJ2-2; D gene ambiguous. Trimming shortened V by 0 bases and J by 9 bases, and 5 bases separated the two germline ends. Germline V lookup: CDR1 LGHDT, CDR2 YNNKEL (reference sequence). This CDR3 contains 12 residues. DNA of the CDR3: TGTGCCAGCAGCCAAGAGGGCCGGGAGCTGTTTTTT. Its protein is CASSQEGRELFF.

This clonotype was detected ten times or more. The chain couples TRBV2 to TRBJ1-1; the D is unclear. The V gene's germline CDR1 is SNHLY and CDR2 FYNNEI. This CDR3 spans 13 amino acids. V lost 3 bases and J lost 2, with 7 bases in between. CDR3 protein: CASSELENTEAFF. As DNA, the CDR3 is TGTGCCAGCAGTGAGCTCGAAAACACTGAAGCTTTCTTT.

This clonotype turned up a few times. Given a much more abundant clone one base away, this may be a read error. CDR3 DNA sequence: TGCGCCAGCAGCAAATTCCCACTAGGTGCATATGAGCAGTTCTTC. Translating gives CASSKFPLGAYEQFF. The chain recombines TRBV4-1 with TRBJ2-1; D is perhaps TRBD2 (5 bases). Germline V gene lookup returns CDR1 MGHRA and CDR2 YSYEKL. V shed 5 bases and J shed 8 bases, with 19 bases lying between them. This CDR3 contains 15 residues.

This clonotype was recorded many times. CDR3 DNA: TGCAGTGCTGTAGGAGGCGGGGGTGGCCCGTACGAGCAGTACTTC. It specifies CSAVGGGGGPYEQYF. The chain is built from TRBV20-1 and TRBJ2-7; 7 bases map to TRBD2. With 5 bases clipped from V and 4 bases from J, the junction kept 14 bases outside the gene matches. The CDR3 has 15 amino acids. Germline V CDR1 and CDR2: DFQATT, SNEGSKA (reference sequence).